The subject of this entry is one T cell receptor beta chain. Antigen specificity is unknown. This record comes from a study of tumor-infiltrating lymphocytes in localized non-small cell lung cancer. Overall study results and limits: Higher tumor T cell infiltration than in uninvolved lung was supported by TCRbeta sequencing. T-cell fraction did not differ between immunotypes IM1 and IM2. Different pieces of the same tissue went to different assays, confounding technical variation with intratumor heterogeneity.

Data came from immunoSEQ multiplex PCR; TCRdb stores just in-frame clones and leaves some out. The data contain 10,000 to 15,000 clones, 70% to 90% of them seen just once; the ten biggest clones take up roughly 3.7%. The clonotype comes from a human donor with non-small cell lung cancer. The sequencing sample was made of uninvolved lung tissue not adjacent to the tumor.

The chain's CDR3 is CASSDRDPLTQETQYF. CDR3 sequence (DNA): TGTGCCAGCAGTGACCGGGACCCATTAACGCAAGAGACCCAGTACTTC. This chain links TRBV6-1 with TRBJ2-5; D tentatively reads TRBD1 or TRBD2 (5 bases each). The CDR3 spans 16 residues. Germline lookup yields CDR1 MNHNS and CDR2 SASEGT. The V end was cut by 3 bases, the J end by 2 bases, with 16 bases between.